These 8 T cell receptor beta chains share one sample of origin, sequenced in a study of T cells after yellow fever vaccination. TCRdb passed the 5' RACE reads through MiXCR, listing each CDR3 protein once. The profile shows 620,000 or so distinct CDR3 sequences, roughly 17% of them singletons. Sequenced material: PBMCs, taken around 5 days after the first yellow fever vaccination. Every receptor here comes from a man aged 18 to 30 who received the YFV17D yellow fever vaccine.

This clonotype was picked up a small number of times. The CDR3 sequence is CASRLKVNPGVQETQYF. CDR3 sequence (DNA): TGTGCCAGCAGACTAAAAGTAAACCCGGGGGTGCAAGAGACCCAGTACTTC. The chain links TRBV27 to TRBJ2-5, with a possible D match to TRBD2 (6 bases). Germline V gives CDR1 MNHEY, CDR2 SMNVEV (reference sequence). The V end lost 6 bases, the J end lost 2 bases, and 22 bases lay between the germline ends. The CDR3 extends over 17 amino acids.

This rearrangement joins TRBV7-3 to TRBJ2-7; D uncertain. The V and J ends lost 2 bases and 1 base respectively, with 12 bases between them. The CDR3 extends over 15 amino acids. The germline V gene encodes CDR1 SGHTA and CDR2 FQGTGA. The CDR3 nucleotides read TGTGCCAGCAGCTTATTCTCCCAAGGGTCCTACGAGCAGTACTTC. This translates into CASSLFSQGSYEQYF.

This clonotype was seen only a few times. The chain is built from TRBV4-2 and TRBJ2-1, with D tentatively TRBD1 (5 bases). V was cut by 5 bases and J by 3 bases, with 8 bases left in between. The CDR3 has 13 residues. Germline-derived CDR1 and CDR2 are LGHNA and YNFKEQ. CDR3 loop: CASSADNYNEQFF. The CDR3 DNA follows: TGTGCCAGCAGCGCGGACAACTACAATGAGCAGTTCTTC.

The chain uses TRBV2 and TRBJ2-2, with 9 bases aligning to TRBD2. This CDR3 region has 17 residues. Trimming removed 4 bases from V and 3 bases from J; junction bases left unmatched: 9. Germline CDR1 SNHLY, CDR2 FYNNEI. CDR3 amino acids: CASSAAGGRKYTGELFF. The CDR3 DNA follows: TGTGCCAGCAGTGCCGCGGGGGGGCGGAAGTACACCGGGGAGCTGTTTTTT.

The rearrangement uses TRBV7-6 and TRBJ2-5; 8 bases line up with TRBD2. From germline, CDR1 is SGHVS and CDR2 FNYEAQ. J gave up 10 bases and V 2 bases, and 12 bases lay outside the gene matches. The length of the CDR3 is 15 residues. CDR3 bases: TGTGCCAGCAGCTTATTACTAGCGGAGTCGAGGGGCCAGTACTTC. It yields the protein CASSLLLAESRGQYF.

The rearrangement uses TRBV20-1 and TRBJ1-1; D gene uncertain. Trimming shortened V by 2 bases and J by 5 bases, and 9 bases separated the two germline ends. The CDR3 spans 12 residues. The germline gives CDR1 DFQATT, CDR2 SNEGSKA (reference sequence). The CDR3 is CSARPVGTEAFF. In nucleotides, the CDR3 is TGCAGTGCTAGACCCGTGGGTACTGAAGCTTTCTTT.

The chain recombines TRBV19 with TRBJ2-3; a possible D gene is TRBD2 (6 bases). The CDR3 totals 11 residues. V was cut by 6 bases and J by 7 bases, with 8 bases left in between. Germline CDR1 and CDR2: LNHDA and SQIVND (reference sequence). CDR3 loop: CASRGLNTQYF. DNA for the CDR3: TGTGCCAGTAGGGGACTGAATACGCAGTATTTT.

This clonotype appeared once. The rearrangement uses TRBV7-2 and TRBJ1-2; no clear D gene. V lost 11 bases, J lost 2 bases, and 21 bases lay in between. Germline V gene sequence: CDR1 SGHTA, CDR2 FQGNSA. This CDR3 has 15 amino acids. The CDR3 DNA is TGTGCCTCTCTTTCGGGGAAAAATTGGAACTATGGCTACACCTTC. Protein: CASLSGKNWNYGYTF.